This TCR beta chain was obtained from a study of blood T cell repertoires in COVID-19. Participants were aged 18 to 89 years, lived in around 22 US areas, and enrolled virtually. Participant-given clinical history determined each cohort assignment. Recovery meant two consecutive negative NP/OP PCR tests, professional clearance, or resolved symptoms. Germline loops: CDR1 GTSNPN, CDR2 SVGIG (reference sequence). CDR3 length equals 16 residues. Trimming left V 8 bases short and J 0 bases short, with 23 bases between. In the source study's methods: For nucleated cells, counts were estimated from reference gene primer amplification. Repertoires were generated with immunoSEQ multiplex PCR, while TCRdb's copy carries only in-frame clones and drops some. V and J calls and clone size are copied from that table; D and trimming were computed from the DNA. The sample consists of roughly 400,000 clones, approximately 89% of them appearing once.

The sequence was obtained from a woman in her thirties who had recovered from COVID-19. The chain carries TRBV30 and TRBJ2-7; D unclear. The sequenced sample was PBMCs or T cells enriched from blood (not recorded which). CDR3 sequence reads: CAAQVAPAWSSYEQYF. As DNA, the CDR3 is TGTGCCGCGCAAGTGGCCCCAGCCTGGAGCTCCTACGAGCAGTACTTC.